This is a list of T cell receptor beta chains from one sample in a study of cytomegalovirus exposure and HLA in healthy donors. Data came from immunoSEQ multiplex PCR; TCRdb stores just in-frame clones and leaves some out. Among about 200,000 clones listed, 76% were seen once. Sample: PBMCs. These receptor sequences come from a man in his late teens or twenties in good health and CMV-seronegative. The CDR3 runs from the conserved cysteine through the conserved F or W. D genes are given only for firm matches. Clone size is given for some rows only: seen once, a few or many times, or a class if the clone is expanded.

J gene: TRBJ1-2
clone size: few
D gene: TRBD1
V gene: TRBV29-1
CDR3 DNA: TGCAGCGTCCAGACAGGGGCCGACTATGGCTACACCTTC
CDR3 protein: CSVQTGADYGYTF

J gene: TRBJ1-4
clone size: NA
D gene: TRBD1
V gene: TRBV7-3
CDR3 DNA: TGTGCCAGCAGCTCGACAGGGGAGAAGGATGAAAAACTGTTTTTT
CDR3 protein: CASSSTGEKDEKLFF

J gene: TRBJ2-7
clone size: NA
D gene: NA
V gene: TRBV2
CDR3 DNA: TGTGCCAGCAGAGGGGCAAATGGGGCTAGCGACCCCTACGAGCAGTACTTC
CDR3 protein: CASRGANGASDPYEQYF

J gene: TRBJ1-1
clone size: once
D gene: NA
V gene: TRBV2
CDR3 DNA: TGTGCCAGCCGTCAAAGGGGAGGCCAGGGCACTGAAGCTTTCTTT
CDR3 protein: CASRQRGGQGTEAFF

J gene: TRBJ2-7
clone size: NA
D gene: TRBD1
V gene: TRBV7-9
CDR3 DNA: TGTTCCAGCAGCAAAAAAGGGGTGGGGGACAGATCCTACGAGCAGTACTTC
CDR3 protein: CSSSKKGVGDRSYEQYF

J gene: TRBJ1-2
clone size: NA
D gene: NA
V gene: TRBV7-2
CDR3 DNA: TGTGCCAGCAGCCCGACAGGAAGCCCTGGCTACACCTTC
CDR3 protein: CASSPTGSPGYTF

J gene: TRBJ2-7
clone size: NA
D gene: NA
V gene: TRBV6-6
CDR3 DNA: TGTGCCAGCAGCACCTGGGGGGGCATCTCCTACGAGCAGTACTTC
CDR3 protein: CASSTWGGISYEQYF

J gene: TRBJ1-5
clone size: NA
D gene: TRBD1
V gene: TRBV6-1
CDR3 DNA: TGTGCCAGCGACACGGGACAGGGGGTATTGCCCCAGCATTTT
CDR3 protein: CASDTGQGVLPQHF

J gene: TRBJ1-5
clone size: NA
D gene: TRBD1
V gene: TRBV18
CDR3 DNA: TGTGCCAGCTCATTCTCAGGACAGGGCGATCAGCCCCAGCATTTT
CDR3 protein: CASSFSGQGDQPQHF

J gene: TRBJ1-2
clone size: NA
D gene: NA
V gene: TRBV20-1
CDR3 DNA: TGCAGTGGAGGATCGTTCGGCTACACCTTC
CDR3 protein: CSGGSFGYTF

J gene: TRBJ2-1
clone size: NA
D gene: TRBD2
V gene: TRBV28
CDR3 DNA: TGTGCCAGCAGTCTCAATTTAGCGGGAGCCTACAATGAGCAGTTCTTC
CDR3 protein: CASSLNLAGAYNEQFF

J gene: TRBJ2-3
clone size: NA
D gene: NA
V gene: TRBV7-9
CDR3 DNA: TGTGCCAGCAGCCGCAGGGAGGGCACAGATACGCAGTATTTT
CDR3 protein: CASSRREGTDTQYF

J gene: TRBJ2-5
clone size: NA
D gene: NA
V gene: TRBV20-1
CDR3 DNA: TGCAGTGCTAGTATACAAGAGACCCAGTACTTC
CDR3 protein: CSASIQETQYF

J gene: TRBJ2-1
clone size: NA
D gene: NA
V gene: TRBV19
CDR3 DNA: TGTGCCAGTAGCAACGTGTGGTACAACAATGAGCAGTTCTTC
CDR3 protein: CASSNVWYNNEQFF

J gene: TRBJ2-2
clone size: NA
D gene: TRBD2
V gene: TRBV9
CDR3 DNA: TGTGCCAGCAGCGCCTTCTTACTAGCGGGAGGCGGGAACGGGGAGCTGTTTTTT
CDR3 protein: CASSAFLLAGGGNGELFF

J gene: TRBJ1-2
clone size: NA
D gene: NA
V gene: TRBV27
CDR3 DNA: TGTGCCAGCAGCGAAGGGACACCTTATGGCTACACCTTC
CDR3 protein: CASSEGTPYGYTF

J gene: TRBJ2-1
clone size: NA
D gene: TRBD2
V gene: TRBV11-2
CDR3 DNA: TGTGCCAGCAGCGGCAGACTAGCGGCTAGTTACAATGAGCAGTTCTTC
CDR3 protein: CASSGRLAASYNEQFF

J gene: TRBJ2-5
clone size: NA
D gene: TRBD2
V gene: TRBV11-2
CDR3 DNA: TGTGCCAGCAGCTCCCGACTAGCGGGAGGGTTGGAGACCCAGTACTTC
CDR3 protein: CASSSRLAGGLETQYF

J gene: TRBJ2-1
clone size: once
D gene: NA
V gene: TRBV7-2
CDR3 DNA: TGTGCCAGCAGTCGATCAGCCGGGGGGCCCTACAATGAGCAGTTCTTC
CDR3 protein: CASSRSAGGPYNEQFF

J gene: TRBJ2-7
clone size: NA
D gene: NA
V gene: TRBV7-9
CDR3 DNA: TGTGCCAGCAGCCTGTCCGGCTACGAGCAGTACTTC
CDR3 protein: CASSLSGYEQYF

J gene: TRBJ2-7
clone size: NA
D gene: TRBD2
V gene: TRBV2
CDR3 DNA: TGTGCCAGCAGACTAGCGGGGGACTACGAGCAGTACTTC
CDR3 protein: CASRLAGDYEQYF

J gene: TRBJ2-1
clone size: NA
D gene: TRBD2
V gene: TRBV19
CDR3 DNA: TGTGCCAGTAGTATGACTAGCGGGACTTACAATGAGCAGTTCTTC
CDR3 protein: CASSMTSGTYNEQFF

J gene: TRBJ1-5
clone size: NA
D gene: TRBD1
V gene: TRBV28
CDR3 DNA: TGTGCCAGCAGGGCCCAGGGGGTCGGCAATCAGCCCCAGCATTTT
CDR3 protein: CASRAQGVGNQPQHF

J gene: TRBJ1-2
clone size: NA
D gene: NA
V gene: TRBV5-1
CDR3 DNA: TGCGCCAGCAGCCCTAGGACGGGATCTAACTATGGCTACACCTTC
CDR3 protein: CASSPRTGSNYGYTF

J gene: TRBJ2-3
clone size: once
D gene: NA
V gene: TRBV19
CDR3 DNA: TGTGCCAGTAGTATGGCGGGTAGCATAACGCAGTATTTT
CDR3 protein: CASSMAGSITQYF

J gene: TRBJ1-5
clone size: NA
D gene: NA
V gene: TRBV7-3
CDR3 DNA: TGTGCCAGCAGGCCGGGATCGGGCAATCAGCCCCAGCATTTT
CDR3 protein: CASRPGSGNQPQHF

J gene: TRBJ2-1
clone size: NA
D gene: NA
V gene: TRBV5-8
CDR3 DNA: TGTGCCAGCAGCTTGTCTGGCAGGGCAAAGTTCTTC
CDR3 protein: CASSLSGRAKFF

J gene: TRBJ2-7
clone size: NA
D gene: NA
V gene: TRBV2
CDR3 DNA: TGTGCCATCCGGGGAGCCGTACTCTCCTACGAGCAGTACTTC
CDR3 protein: CAIRGAVLSYEQYF

J gene: TRBJ2-7
clone size: NA
D gene: NA
V gene: TRBV6-1
CDR3 DNA: TGTGCCAGCAGTGAACTGCGGGGTTACGAGCAGTACTTC
CDR3 protein: CASSELRGYEQYF

J gene: TRBJ2-7
clone size: NA
D gene: TRBD1
V gene: TRBV10-3
CDR3 DNA: TGTGCCATCAGTGACGGACAGGGTGGTTACGAGCAGTACTTC
CDR3 protein: CAISDGQGGYEQYF

J gene: TRBJ2-1
clone size: NA
D gene: TRBD2
V gene: TRBV5-1
CDR3 DNA: TGCGCCAGCAGCTTGAGCGGGAGGACTCGAATTGAGCAGTTCTTC
CDR3 protein: CASSLSGRTRIEQFF

J gene: TRBJ2-1
clone size: NA
D gene: TRBD1
V gene: TRBV5-1
CDR3 DNA: TGCGCCAGCAGCTTGCACCTGGACAGGTTTTACAATGAGCAGTTCTTC
CDR3 protein: CASSLHLDRFYNEQFF

J gene: TRBJ2-5
clone size: NA
D gene: TRBD1
V gene: TRBV2
CDR3 DNA: TGTGCCAGCAGTCTAGGACAGGGGGGTTACGAGACCCAGTACTTC
CDR3 protein: CASSLGQGGYETQYF

J gene: TRBJ2-3
clone size: few
D gene: TRBD2
V gene: TRBV6-6
CDR3 DNA: TGTGCCAGCACCCAACTAGCGGGAGTGCGAGATACGCAGTATTTT
CDR3 protein: CASTQLAGVRDTQYF

J gene: TRBJ1-5
clone size: NA
D gene: TRBD1
V gene: TRBV4-1
CDR3 DNA: TGCGCCAGCAGCCAAGGAGTCAGGGGGCATAATCAGCCCCAGCATTTT
CDR3 protein: CASSQGVRGHNQPQHF

J gene: TRBJ2-3
clone size: few
D gene: TRBD2
V gene: TRBV10-1
CDR3 DNA: TGCGCCAGCAGCCCAGGGATAGCGGGTCCAACAGATACGCAGTATTTT
CDR3 protein: CASSPGIAGPTDTQYF

J gene: TRBJ2-2
clone size: NA
D gene: NA
V gene: TRBV5-1
CDR3 DNA: TGCGCCAGCAGCTTGGACGGCACCGGGGAGCTGTTTTTT
CDR3 protein: CASSLDGTGELFF

J gene: TRBJ2-6
clone size: NA
D gene: NA
V gene: TRBV7-8
CDR3 DNA: TGTGCCAGCAGCCGCTCTGGGGCCAACGTCCTGACTTTC
CDR3 protein: CASSRSGANVLTF

J gene: TRBJ2-3
clone size: NA
D gene: TRBD2
V gene: TRBV10-1
CDR3 DNA: TGCGCCGGCTCCGGGGCTAGCGGGAGTACCGGCAGGGATACGCAGTATTTT
CDR3 protein: CAGSGASGSTGRDTQYF

J gene: TRBJ1-4
clone size: NA
D gene: TRBD1
V gene: TRBV6-5
CDR3 DNA: TGTGCCAGCAAGAACAGGGGAGCAACTAATGAAAAACTGTTTTTT
CDR3 protein: CASKNRGATNEKLFF

J gene: TRBJ2-7
clone size: few
D gene: NA
V gene: TRBV7-9
CDR3 DNA: TGTGCCAGCAGCCCGGGTACGGGAGTTCAAATTTGGGAGCAGTACTTC
CDR3 protein: CASSPGTGVQIWEQYF

J gene: TRBJ2-3
clone size: NA
D gene: NA
V gene: TRBV5-6
CDR3 DNA: TGTGCCAGCAGCATCGACAGGAACACAGATACGCAGTATTTT
CDR3 protein: CASSIDRNTDTQYF

J gene: TRBJ2-1
clone size: NA
D gene: TRBD2
V gene: TRBV7-9
CDR3 DNA: TGTGCCAGCAGCCCATCGACTAGCGGGAGGTACAATGAGCAGTTCTTC
CDR3 protein: CASSPSTSGRYNEQFF

J gene: TRBJ2-2
clone size: NA
D gene: NA
V gene: TRBV30
CDR3 DNA: TGTGCCTGGAGTGGTGAGGTCACCGGGGAGCTGTTTTTT
CDR3 protein: CAWSGEVTGELFF

J gene: TRBJ2-5
clone size: NA
D gene: TRBD2
V gene: TRBV30
CDR3 DNA: TGTGCCTGGAGTCAAGGGACTAGCGGGACCCTCCAAGAGACCCAGTACTTC
CDR3 protein: CAWSQGTSGTLQETQYF

J gene: TRBJ1-2
clone size: NA
D gene: TRBD1
V gene: TRBV6-5
CDR3 DNA: TGTGCCAGCAGCTCTCCCCGGACAGGGGGCGGAGGCTACACCTTC
CDR3 protein: CASSSPRTGGGGYTF

J gene: TRBJ1-5
clone size: NA
D gene: TRBD1
V gene: TRBV28
CDR3 DNA: TGTGCCAGCAGGGGGGGCTGGACAGGTGGCAATCAGCCCCAGCATTTT
CDR3 protein: CASRGGWTGGNQPQHF

J gene: TRBJ1-1
clone size: NA
D gene: NA
V gene: TRBV7-8
CDR3 DNA: TGTGCCAGCAGCTTAGGACTGTACACTGAAGCTTTCTTT
CDR3 protein: CASSLGLYTEAFF

J gene: TRBJ1-1
clone size: few
D gene: NA
V gene: TRBV6-1
CDR3 DNA: TGTGCCAGCAGTGAATTCGGCACTGAAGCTTTCTTT
CDR3 protein: CASSEFGTEAFF

J gene: TRBJ1-5
clone size: NA
D gene: NA
V gene: TRBV28
CDR3 DNA: TGTGCCAGCAGTTTACCGGTTAGCAATCAGCCCCAGCATTTT
CDR3 protein: CASSLPVSNQPQHF

J gene: TRBJ1-1
clone size: NA
D gene: TRBD1
V gene: TRBV2
CDR3 DNA: TGTGCCAGCAGCCGACAGGGGCAGAACACTGAAGCTTTCTTT
CDR3 protein: CASSRQGQNTEAFF

J gene: TRBJ2-3
clone size: NA
D gene: TRBD1
V gene: TRBV7-9
CDR3 DNA: TGTGCCAGCAGCTCTGGGACAGGGGGCTCCGCAGATACGCAGTATTTT
CDR3 protein: CASSSGTGGSADTQYF

J gene: TRBJ1-5
clone size: NA
D gene: NA
V gene: TRBV28
CDR3 DNA: TGTGCCAGCAGTTTAGGTGCCAGTAGCAATCAGCCCCAGCATTTT
CDR3 protein: CASSLGASSNQPQHF

J gene: TRBJ1-1
clone size: NA
D gene: TRBD1
V gene: TRBV5-1
CDR3 DNA: TGCGCCAGCAGCTCCTTGACAGGGGGCAATAGGGCTTTCTTT
CDR3 protein: CASSSLTGGNRAFF

J gene: TRBJ2-5
clone size: NA
D gene: TRBD1
V gene: TRBV30
CDR3 DNA: TGTGCCTGGGGACAGGGGGCGAAGACCCAGTACTTC
CDR3 protein: CAWGQGAKTQYF

J gene: TRBJ2-2
clone size: few
D gene: TRBD1
V gene: TRBV5-1
CDR3 DNA: TGCGCCAGCAGCCGCGGACAGGTGAACACCGGGGAGCTGTTTTTT
CDR3 protein: CASSRGQVNTGELFF

J gene: TRBJ2-7
clone size: NA
D gene: NA
V gene: TRBV5-1
CDR3 DNA: TGCGCCAGCAGCATCCGACAGGCCAGCTCCTACGAGCAGTACTTC
CDR3 protein: CASSIRQASSYEQYF

J gene: TRBJ2-1
clone size: few
D gene: TRBD1
V gene: TRBV4-1
CDR3 DNA: TGCGCCAGCAGCCACGGGACAGGCAATGAGCAGTTCTTC
CDR3 protein: CASSHGTGNEQFF